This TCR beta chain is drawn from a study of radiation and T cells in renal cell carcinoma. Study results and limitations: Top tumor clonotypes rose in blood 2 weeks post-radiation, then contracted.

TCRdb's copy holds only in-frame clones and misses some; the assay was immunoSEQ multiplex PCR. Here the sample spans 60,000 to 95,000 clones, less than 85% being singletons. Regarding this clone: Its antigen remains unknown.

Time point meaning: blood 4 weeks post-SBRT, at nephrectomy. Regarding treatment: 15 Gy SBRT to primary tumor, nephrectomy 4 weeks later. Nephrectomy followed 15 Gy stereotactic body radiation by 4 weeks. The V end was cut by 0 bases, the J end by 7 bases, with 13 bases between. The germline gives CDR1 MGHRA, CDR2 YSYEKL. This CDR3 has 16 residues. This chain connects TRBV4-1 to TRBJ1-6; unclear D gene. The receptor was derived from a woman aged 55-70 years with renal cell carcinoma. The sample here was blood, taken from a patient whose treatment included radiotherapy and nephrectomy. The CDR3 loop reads CASSQESTIQNSPLHF. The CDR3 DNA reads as TGCGCCAGCAGCCAAGAATCCACAATTCAGAATTCACCCCTCCACTTT.